This TCR beta chain was recorded in a study of T cell responses to AZD1222 COVID-19 vaccine listed by TCRdb under 2021. For the study in its entirety: TCR sequencing covered over 230 trial participants: around 210 given two doses of AZD1222 and 26 given two doses of MenACWY control vaccine. Trial participants were enrolled by age into subgroups of 18-55, 56-69 and 70-plus years, and about 150, 27 and 61 TCR-sequenced participants, respectively, were included in these subgroups. Summary of the overall study and its limitations: In the small 56-69-year group, the increase in depth fell short of significance, most likely because of low power. Conclusions about previously exposed vaccinees were limited because only six AZD1222 recipients were SARS-CoV-2 seropositive at baseline. After two AZD1222 doses, spike-specific TCR breadth and depth were significantly higher than at day 0 and than in MenACWY recipients. Nearly half of unique spike-specific TCRs reportedly recognized epitopes outside regions mutated in the B.1.351 and B.1.1.7 variants. Most participants were white British and females outnumbered males, and the authors suggested that clonal diversity may have been underestimated. CD4 TCRs associated with the vaccine covered the entire spike protein, and the dominant responses were in regions 160-218 and 743-854. Because no samples from the day 14 peak response were available, repertoires could be characterized only after the peak T cell response.

The CDR3 regions of human TCRbeta chains were analyzed by immunosequencing. The original methods were these. TCRs in the repertoires were matched against a reference library of SARS-CoV-2-specific TCRs that had been generated with the MIRA antigen-specificity platform. Breadth meant the fraction of unique TCRs that were SARS-CoV-2-associated, whereas depth meant the fraction of total T cells that were SARS-CoV-2-associated. Using the MIRA data, every spike-specific TCR was mapped to the spike region that the TCR reacted to and assigned to either a CD4 or a CD8 class. Log10-transformed breadth and depth values were compared by one-way ANOVA with Sidak's multiple comparisons tests. The immuneACCESS repertoire file appears here via TCRdb, limited to in-frame rearrangements. These files lack a portion of the clones; in checked studies, under half of the deficit traces to unresolved V genes, and the cause of the others is not known. V and J calls and clone size are as listed in that table; D and trimming were resolved from the DNA. For this sample the table gives 57,000 or so clones, of which roughly four fifths were detected only once. The top ten clones comprise over 20% of the sample.

The CDR3 runs 15 residues from the cysteine to the phenylalanine. The entry retains the CDR3 DNA only, 45 bases that are in frame from base 1. The time point label, read with the paper, signifies: about 28 days (+/-7) after the second vaccine dose. Because spike-specific TCR depth and breadth did not differ between the two schedules, AZD1222 recipients who got a second dose at roughly 4 weeks were pooled with those who got a second dose at roughly 12 weeks. Samples from vaccinated people were obtained from the UK trials COV001 and COV002, which included a single-blind randomized controlled phase 2/3 trial of AZD1222 (ChAdOx1 nCoV-19) in healthy adults. For TCRbeta chain sequencing, PBMC samples were collected from trial participants at day 0 and at day 28 after the second dose. About this clone itself: Its cognate antigen has yet to be identified. No clone much larger than this one lies a single base away; base qualities are absent.

The sequence was obtained from an adult who received the AZD1222 COVID-19 vaccine. The sequence joins TRBV7-5 to TRBJ2-5; the D call in the table, TRBD2, was not verified against the DNA. TRBV7-5 is termed a pseudogene. Sequenced material: peripheral blood, taken 28 days after the second AZD1222 dose. The CDR3 protein is CARSPERENQETQYF. The DNA is TGTGCCAGAAGCCCAGAGCGGGAGAACCAAGAGACCCAGTACTTC.